This is a list of T cell receptor beta chains from one sample in a study of T cells after posttransplantation cyclophosphamide. Profiled with immunoSEQ multiplex PCR; TCRdb holds only in-frame clones, not every one. The sample was found to contain more than 25,000 clones, and every one recurs. Input material: PBMCs. These receptor sequences come from a man between 45 and 60 years old in good health, CMV-negative, and a related stem cell transplant donor. CDR3s include the opening cysteine and the closing phenylalanine or tryptophan. The D gene is left open where the match is weak. Clone size is not always given. Where it is, it says once, few, many or a class for expanded clones.

CDR3 length	V gene	J gene	clone size	D gene	CDR3 protein	CDR3 DNA
19	TRBV12-5	TRBJ1-1	many	TRBD1	CASGGPGGTGGIGNTEAFF	TGTGCTAGTGGTGGGCCTGGGGGGACAGGGGGCATCGGGAACACTGAAGCTTTCTTT
19	TRBV29-1	TRBJ1-1	many	TRBD1	CSVLVFPGQGARRGTEAFF	TGCAGCGTTCTCGTTTTTCCCGGACAGGGGGCGCGAAGAGGCACTGAAGCTTTCTTT
14	TRBV7-9	TRBJ2-7	many	NA	CASSFAGANYEQYF	TGTGCCAGCAGCTTTGCAGGGGCGAACTACGAGCAGTACTTC
13	TRBV7-3	TRBJ2-1	many	NA	CASSSGTSSEQFF	TGTGCCAGCAGCTCAGGGACTTCAAGTGAGCAGTTCTTC
18	TRBV5-1	TRBJ1-2	many	TRBD1	CASSVTGTARSSNYGYTF	TGCGCCAGCAGCGTAACCGGGACAGCCCGCTCCTCTAACTATGGCTACACCTTC
16	TRBV7-9	TRBJ2-3	many	TRBD2	CASSPRLAPSTDTQYF	TGTGCCAGCAGCCCCCGACTAGCGCCGAGCACAGATACGCAGTATTTT
12	TRBV2	TRBJ2-7	many	NA	CASSHAPYEQYF	TGTGCCAGCAGCCACGCGCCCTACGAGCAGTACTTC
13	TRBV7-6	TRBJ2-1	many	NA	CASSLGPFNEQFF	TGTGCCAGCAGCTTAGGTCCGTTCAATGAGCAGTTCTTC
18	TRBV13	TRBJ2-3	many	TRBD2	CARSFGTSGTGAPDTQYF	TGTGCCAGGAGCTTCGGGACTAGCGGGACGGGGGCCCCAGATACGCAGTATTTT
15	TRBV7-6	TRBJ2-7	NA	TRBD1	CASSFNPGQGYEQYF	TGTGCCAGCAGCTTTAACCCGGGACAGGGTTACGAGCAGTACTTC
15	TRBV7-9	TRBJ2-2	many	NA	CASSLWTANTGELFF	TGTGCCAGCAGCCTCTGGACAGCGAACACCGGGGAGCTGTTTTTT
11	TRBV25-1	TRBJ2-7	many	NA	CASRFGDEQYF	TGTGCCAGCAGATTCGGGGACGAGCAGTACTTC
15	TRBV6-6	TRBJ1-1	many	TRBD1	CASSSGYRQGIGAFF	TGTGCCAGCAGTTCCGGTTACAGACAGGGGATTGGGGCTTTCTTT
16	TRBV27	TRBJ1-4	many	TRBD1	CASSRLPGQGNEKLFF	TGTGCCAGCAGTAGACTGCCGGGACAGGGTAATGAAAAACTGTTTTTT